This TCR beta chain comes out of a study of blood T cell repertoires in COVID-19. Study-wide background: Samples of COVID-19 (acute and convalescent) were obtained from the United States, Italy and Spain.

Produced via immunoSEQ multiplex PCR; TCRdb's table is partial and in-frame only. The data show 35,000 to 40,000 clones, 70% to 90% seen once. J lost 6 bases, V lost 7 bases, and 11 bases had no gene match. Germline values: CDR1 MNHEY, CDR2 SMNVEV (reference sequence). The CDR3 has 14 amino acids. The sample comprised peripheral blood. The chain uses TRBV27 and TRBJ1-2, with 7 bases fitting TRBD1. The sequence derives from a man in his sixties with COVID-19, enrolled during active disease. The CDR3 reads CASTPRQGINGYTF. DNA of the CDR3: TGTGCCAGCACTCCCAGACAGGGAATTAATGGCTACACCTTC.